The 30 T cell receptor beta chains given below trace back to one sample, sequenced in a study of T cells in Graves' hyperthyroidism and ophthalmopathy. It was RNA transcripts that yielded the amplified TCR beta CDR3 regions. The HTBI set primed first-round TCR CDR3 RT-PCR. A single record per CDR3 protein comes from TCRdb applying MiXCR to the multiplex PCR reads. This table holds approximately 400,000 distinct CDR3 sequences, about 13% found once. The sample was blood. The source of these receptors is a man aged 30 to 45 with Graves' hyperthyroidism that later progressed to Graves' ophthalmopathy.

The J gene is TRBJ1-4, the V gene TRBV12-3 or TRBV12-4, with D perhaps matching TRBD1 (5 bases). V lost 5 bases and J 6 bases, leaving 13 bases between the germline ends. The CDR3 is made up of 14 amino acids. The CDR3 DNA is TGTGCCAGCAGTGACCGGGGCTGGGATGAAAAACTGTTTTTT. This codes for CASSDRGWDEKLFF.

V usage is TRBV29-1 and J usage is TRBJ2-1; 7 positions agree with TRBD1. The ends lost 4 bases at V and 1 base at J; junction bases unmatched: 1. Germline values: CDR1 SQVTM, CDR2 ANQGSEA. The CDR3 extends over 13 amino acids. CDR3 sequence: CSVAQGSYNEQFF. CDR3 nucleotide sequence: TGCAGCGTTGCACAGGGGTCCTACAATGAGCAGTTCTTC.

The V gene is TRBV28, the J gene TRBJ2-1, with D tentatively TRBD2 (6 bases). V was shortened by 8 bases and J by 2 bases, with 7 bases between the two germline ends. There are 12 residues in the CDR3. The germline V gene has CDR1 MDHEN and CDR2 SYDVKM. The CDR3 reads CASGRPYNEQFF. The DNA for the CDR3 is TGTGCCAGCGGGAGGCCCTACAATGAGCAGTTCTTC.

The chain uses TRBV19 and TRBJ1-2; possible D gene TRBD1, 5 bases. V was pared by 1 base and J by 3 bases, with 12 bases between. Germline loops: CDR1 LNHDA, CDR2 SQIVND (reference sequence). The CDR3 is 15 amino acids. The CDR3 DNA reads TGTGCCAGTAGTATAGTACAGGCGCGACACTATGGCTACACCTTC. This translates into CASSIVQARHYGYTF.

The chain recombines TRBV30 with TRBJ2-7, with D perhaps matching TRBD2 (8 bases). The CDR3 runs 12 residues. V was shortened by 5 bases and J by 9 bases, with 17 bases between the two germline ends. Germline V gene data show CDR1 as GTSNPN and CDR2 as SVGIG (reference sequence). CDR3 in amino acids: CAWSSGGGRQYF. Written as DNA, the CDR3 is TGTGCCTGGTCCTCGGGAGGGGGCAGGCAGTACTTC. The whole variable domain, filled in from reference TRBV30 and TRBJ2-7, reads SQTIHQWPATLVQPVGSPLSLECTVEGTSNPNLYWYRQAAGRGLQLLFYSVGIGQISSEVPQNLSASRPQDRQFILSSKKLLLSDSGFYLCAWSSGGGRQYFGPGTRLTVT.

In its sample, this clonotype was seen a few times. The chain links TRBV7-6 to TRBJ2-1, with 9 bases aligning to TRBD2. V lost 4 bases to trimming and J lost 3 bases; unmatched junction nucleotides: 7. The CDR3 is made up of 16 amino acids. CDR1 is SGHVS, CDR2 FNYEAQ, per germline. The CDR3 is CASSSIAGVRYNEQFF. The DNA of the CDR3 is TGTGCCAGCAGCTCCATAGCGGGGGTACGCTACAATGAGCAGTTCTTC.

This clonotype was counted at least ten times. The chain has TRBV7-9 and TRBJ1-4; 9 bases agree with TRBD1. Germline V gene sequence: CDR1 SEHNR, CDR2 FQNEAQ (reference sequence). This CDR3 is built from 15 residues. V gave up 6 bases and J gave up 1 base; unmatched junction bases: 3. CDR3 coding DNA: TGTGCCAGCAGTCGGGGACAGGGAACTAATGAAAAACTGTTTTTT. Its translation: CASSRGQGTNEKLFF.

This clonotype was counted ten times or more. The genes are TRBV7-2 and TRBJ2-5; weak D call: TRBD1 (5 bases). The ends were cut back, 7 bases at V and 1 base at J, with 13 bases in the middle. This CDR3 has 14 amino acids. Germline V lookup: CDR1 SGHTA, CDR2 FQGNSA. The CDR3: CASTNRLSQETQYF. The CDR3 DNA follows: TGTGCCAGCACCAACAGGCTCTCCCAAGAGACCCAGTACTTC.

This clonotype was detected ten times or more. The chain combines TRBV11-3 with TRBJ1-2, with D perhaps matching TRBD1 (6 bases). Germline V gene data show CDR1 as SGHNT and CDR2 as YENEEA. CDR3 size: 13 residues. V lost 5 bases, J lost 4 bases, and 11 bases lay in between. The CDR3 loop is CASSPRDIYGYTF. DNA for the CDR3: TGTGCCAGCAGCCCGCGGGACATCTATGGCTACACCTTC.

This clonotype appeared many times. This chain uses TRBV7-9 with TRBJ1-4; D gene uncertain. The germline CDR1 and CDR2 sequences are SEHNR and FQNEAQ (reference sequence). Trimming pared 6 bases from V and 7 bases from J, leaving 15 bases between. The CDR3 covers 14 residues. The chain's CDR3 is CASSASGLAEKLFF. The CDR3, as DNA: TGTGCCAGCAGTGCTTCTGGGCTCGCTGAAAAACTGTTTTTT.

This clonotype appeared a few times. This chain joins TRBV4-1 and TRBJ1-1, with a weak D call TRBD1 (5 bases). Trimming removed 0 bases from V and 0 bases from J, with 14 bases in between. This CDR3 has 17 amino acids. Per the germline V gene, CDR1 is MGHRA and CDR2 is YSYEKL. The CDR3 DNA follows: TGCGCCAGCAGCCAAGATGGGGCGGATTTCATGAACACTGAAGCTTTCTTT. Its translation is CASSQDGADFMNTEAFF.

There are many counts of this clonotype. The chain uses TRBV28 and TRBJ1-2, with 7 bases matching TRBD1. Trimming cost V 5 bases and J 7 bases; bases outside gene matches: 13. The CDR3 is 15 amino acids. The germline CDR1 and CDR2 sequences are MDHEN and SYDVKM. The CDR3 DNA follows: TGTGCCAGCAGTGATTACTTATCACAGGGGCCTGGCTACACCTTC. It codes for CASSDYLSQGPGYTF.

This clonotype has at least ten counts. The rearrangement links TRBV2 to TRBJ1-1; D is undetermined. Germline values: CDR1 SNHLY, CDR2 FYNNEI. Between the trimmed V and J ends, which lost 3 bases and 5 bases, there was a span of 16 bases. The CDR3 is 15 residues long. CDR3 DNA: TGTGCCAGCAGTGAGTCGGGCTTGAGAGGAACTGAAGCTTTCTTT. Translating it yields CASSESGLRGTEAFF.

In this sample, this clonotype turned up many times. As DNA, the CDR3 is TGTGCCAGCAGTCATACAGAGCTCCGTGAAAAACTGTTTTTT. This gives the protein CASSHTELREKLFF. V and J are TRBV12-3 or TRBV12-4 and TRBJ1-4, with no clear D. V lost 5 bases and J lost 7, with 14 bases in between. The length of the CDR3 is 14 residues.

At least ten counts were recorded for this clonotype. V is TRBV20-1 and J is TRBJ2-7, with D perhaps TRBD2 (5 bases). The CDR3 is made up of 14 amino acids. Germline CDR1 is DFQATT and CDR2 is SNEGSKA (reference sequence). The V end was cut by 1 base, the J end by 0 bases, with 10 bases between. This CDR3 is CSARGRASSYEQYF. Here the CDR3 DNA reads TGCAGTGCTAGAGGGCGGGCTAGCTCCTACGAGCAGTACTTC.

The genes are TRBV10-3 and TRBJ1-1; TRBD1 might be the D (6 bases). This CDR3 has 16 amino acids. V lost 1 base, J lost 2 bases, and 14 bases lay in between. Germline CDR1 reads ENHRY; CDR2 reads SYGVKD. This CDR3 is CAISEYILQGNTEAFF. DNA for the CDR3: TGTGCCATCAGTGAGTATATCTTACAGGGAAACACTGAAGCTTTCTTT.

This clonotype was detected many times. This chain uses TRBV7-2 with TRBJ2-3, with TRBD2 matching 8 bases. V lost 6 bases and J lost 7; bases outside the gene matches: 9. Germline V gives CDR1 SGHTA, CDR2 FQGNSA. This CDR3 has 14 residues. In nucleotides, the CDR3 is TGTGCCAGCAGTATCTCCGGGACTAGTAATACGCAGTATTTT. Protein product: CASSISGTSNTQYF.

This sequence joins TRBV5-1 and TRBJ2-5; 7 bases fit TRBD1. CDR1 SGHRS and CDR2 YFSETQ come from the germline V gene. CDR3 length: 14 residues. The ends lost 2 bases at V and 1 base at J; junction bases unmatched: 2. The CDR3 loop is CASSLPGGQETQYF. DNA of the CDR3: TGCGCCAGCAGCTTACCAGGGGGCCAAGAGACCCAGTACTTC.

In this sample, this clonotype turned up many times. The chain carries TRBV24-1 and TRBJ1-1; unclear D gene. CDR1 and CDR2 from the germline V gene are KGHDR and SFDVKD. Trimming took 3 bases from V and 1 from J, leaving 8 bases between them. The CDR3 spans 14 residues. CDR3 nucleotide sequence: TGTGCCACCAGTGATCCCGCCAGGAACACTGAAGCTTTCTTT. As protein: CATSDPARNTEAFF.

The chain uses TRBV18 and TRBJ2-7, with no clear D. Germline CDR1 and CDR2: KGHSH and LQKENI. V was pared by 5 bases and J by 3 bases, with 14 bases between. The CDR3 is 14 residues long. CDR3 bases: TGTGCCAGCTCAAACACACGCCGAGGCTACGAGCAGTACTTC. Amino acids: CASSNTRRGYEQYF.

This clonotype was seen ten or more times. The chain is built from TRBV20-1 and TRBJ1-1; D is perhaps TRBD1 (5 bases). CDR1 is DFQATT, CDR2 SNEGSKA, per germline (reference sequence). V lost 6 bases and J lost 8, with 13 bases in between. The CDR3 contains 11 residues. The CDR3 sequence: CSADGGKEAFF. CDR3 bases: TGCAGTGCGGACGGGGGGAAAGAAGCTTTCTTT.

This clonotype showed up many times. The chain is built from TRBV29-1 and TRBJ2-7; D remains ambiguous. The CDR3 totals 14 residues. The V end lost 4 bases, the J end lost 7 bases, and 20 bases lay between the germline ends. Germline values: CDR1 SQVTM, CDR2 ANQGSEA. The CDR3 region is CSVVPQGDAGEQYF. Written as DNA, the CDR3 is TGCAGCGTTGTACCCCAAGGTGACGCCGGGGAGCAGTACTTC.

The chain is built from TRBV4-2 and TRBJ2-5; a weak D match, TRBD1 (5 bases). The V gene's germline CDR1 is LGHNA and CDR2 YNFKEQ. This CDR3 is built from 15 residues. Trimming pared 3 bases from V and 1 base from J, leaving 12 bases between. CDR3 DNA sequence: TGTGCCAGCAGCCAGGGAAGGGGCGGCCAAGAGACCCAGTACTTC. As protein: CASSQGRGGQETQYF.

The chain combines TRBV5-1 with TRBJ2-2; 10 bases map to TRBD2. The CDR3 is 14 amino acids. Germline V lookup: CDR1 SGHRS, CDR2 YFSETQ. Unmatched junction bases numbered 4, after V lost 5 bases and J lost 6 bases. CDR3 nucleotide sequence: TGCGCCAGCAGAGCGGGGGGGCCGGCCGGGGAGCTGTTTTTT. Residues: CASRAGGPAGELFF.

This clonotype was counted a few times. The rearrangement links TRBV7-8 to TRBJ1-4; D remains unclear. V was cut by 1 base and J by 3 bases, with 12 bases left in between. Germline lookup yields CDR1 SGHVS and CDR2 FQNEAQ. The CDR3 has 16 residues. The CDR3 here is CASSLGRLAPNEKLFF. CDR3 in DNA: TGTGCCAGCAGCTTAGGGCGGTTGGCACCTAATGAAAAACTGTTTTTT.

This chain connects TRBV18 to TRBJ2-5; maybe TRBD1 (6 bases). Germline CDR1 reads KGHSH; CDR2 reads LQKENI. CDR3 length equals 15 residues. V gave up 6 bases and J gave up 2 bases, with 16 bases separating them. The CDR3, as DNA: TGTGCCAGCTCCCAAACCGCAGGACAGCAAGAGACCCAGTACTTC. Encoded protein: CASSQTAGQQETQYF.

This sequence joins TRBV9 and TRBJ2-1; 8 positions agree with TRBD1. Germline assignment: CDR1 SGDLS and CDR2 YYNGEE. The CDR3 is made up of 16 amino acids. The ends lost 0 bases at V and 0 bases at J; junction bases unmatched: 2. The CDR3 region has the DNA TGTGCCAGCAGCGTAGCAGGGGGCATCTCCTACAATGAGCAGTTCTTC. Translation gives CASSVAGGISYNEQFF.

The J gene is TRBJ1-1, the V gene TRBV6-6, with a possible D match to TRBD1 (5 bases). The CDR3 is 13 residues long. Germline V gene lookup returns CDR1 MNHNY and CDR2 SVGAGI (reference sequence). The V end lost 2 bases, the J end lost 7 bases, and 11 bases lay between the germline ends. Here the CDR3 reads CASSYPGTLEAFF. CDR3 DNA: TGTGCCAGCAGTTACCCAGGGACCCTTGAAGCTTTCTTT.

At least ten counts were recorded for this clonotype. This rearrangement joins TRBV15 to TRBJ1-1; TRBD1 might be the D (5 bases). The V end was cut by 5 bases, the J end by 1 base, with 14 bases between. The length of the CDR3 is 15 residues. Germline V gene sequence: CDR1 LNHNV, CDR2 YYDKDF (reference sequence). The DNA of the CDR3 is TGTGCCACCAGCCCTTCGGGACCCAAGAACACTGAAGCTTTCTTT. The encoded protein is CATSPSGPKNTEAFF.

This clonotype was seen ten or more times. The chain recombines TRBV20-1 with TRBJ2-7, with 8 bases lining up with TRBD1. The CDR3 spans 13 residues. Germline CDR1 is DFQATT and CDR2 is SNEGSKA (reference sequence). V was clipped by 5 bases and J by 0 bases; unmatched bases: 3. CDR3 residues: CSAAGQVSYEQYF. CDR3 in DNA: TGCAGTGCTGCGGGACAGGTCTCCTACGAGCAGTACTTC.